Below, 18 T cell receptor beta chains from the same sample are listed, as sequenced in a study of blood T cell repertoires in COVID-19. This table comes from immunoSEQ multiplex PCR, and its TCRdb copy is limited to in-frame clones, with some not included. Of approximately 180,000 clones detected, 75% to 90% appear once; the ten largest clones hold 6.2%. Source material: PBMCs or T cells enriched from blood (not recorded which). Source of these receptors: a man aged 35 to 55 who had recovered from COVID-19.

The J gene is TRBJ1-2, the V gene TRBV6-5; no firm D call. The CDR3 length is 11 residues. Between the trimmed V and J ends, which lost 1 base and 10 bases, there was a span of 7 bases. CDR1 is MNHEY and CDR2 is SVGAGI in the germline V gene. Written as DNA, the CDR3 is TGTGCCAGCAGTTACTTCGGTGTCTACACCTTC. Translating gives CASSYFGVYTF.

The CDR3 loop is CASSAGTGYGYTF. CDR3 nucleotides: TGTGCCAGCAGCGCCGGGACAGGCTATGGCTACACCTTC. The rearrangement links TRBV5-5 to TRBJ1-2, with 8 bases identical to TRBD1. Germline V gene data show CDR1 as SGHKS and CDR2 as YYEKEE (reference sequence). CDR3 length equals 13 residues. The ends lost 4 bases at V and 4 bases at J; junction bases unmatched: 3.

CDR3 amino acids: CATTDAGRSNQPQHF. The DNA for the CDR3 is TGTGCCACCACGGACGCGGGTCGCAGCAATCAGCCCCAGCATTTT. The chain combines TRBV24-1 with TRBJ1-5, with D unresolved. Germline values: CDR1 KGHDR, CDR2 SFDVKD. The V and J ends lost 8 bases and 1 base respectively, with 14 bases between them. This CDR3 spans 15 amino acids.

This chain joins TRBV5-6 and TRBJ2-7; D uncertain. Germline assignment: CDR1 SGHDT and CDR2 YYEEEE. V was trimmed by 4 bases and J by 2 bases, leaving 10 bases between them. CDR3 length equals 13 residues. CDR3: CASSQNQAYEQYF. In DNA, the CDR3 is TGTGCCAGCAGCCAAAACCAGGCCTACGAGCAGTACTTC.

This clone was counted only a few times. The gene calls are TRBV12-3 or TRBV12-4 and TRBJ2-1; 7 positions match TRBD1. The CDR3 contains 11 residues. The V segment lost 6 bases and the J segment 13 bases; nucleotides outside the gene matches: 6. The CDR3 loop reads CASSIGTDQFF. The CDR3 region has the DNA TGTGCCAGCAGCATAGGGACAGATCAGTTCTTC.

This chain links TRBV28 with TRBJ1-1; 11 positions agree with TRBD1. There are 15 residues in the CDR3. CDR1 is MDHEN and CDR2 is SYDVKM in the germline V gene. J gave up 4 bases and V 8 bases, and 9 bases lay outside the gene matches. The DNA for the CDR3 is TGTGCCAGCTCCAGTGGGGACAGGGGGAGCACTGAAGCTTTCTTT. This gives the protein CASSSGDRGSTEAFF.

The CDR3 DNA is TGTGCCAGCAGTTTCGGGGTCCTTCCCACAGATACGCAGTATTTT. Its protein is CASSFGVLPTDTQYF. The J gene is TRBJ2-3, the V gene TRBV27; TRBD2 might be the D (5 bases). This CDR3 comprises 15 residues. Germline lookup yields CDR1 MNHEY and CDR2 SMNVEV (reference sequence). The V gene lost 3 bases and the J gene lost 2 bases, with 12 bases spanning the gap.

The CDR3 coding sequence is TGTGCCAGCAGTGCCTACTGGGACTACCTCTACAATGAGCAGTTCTTC. Translation gives CASSAYWDYLYNEQFF. The chain has TRBV6-1 and TRBJ2-1, with 7 bases aligning to TRBD2. The CDR3 length is 16 residues. CDR1 MNHNS and CDR2 SASEGT come from the germline V gene. J gave up 3 bases and V 4 bases, and 9 bases lay outside the gene matches.

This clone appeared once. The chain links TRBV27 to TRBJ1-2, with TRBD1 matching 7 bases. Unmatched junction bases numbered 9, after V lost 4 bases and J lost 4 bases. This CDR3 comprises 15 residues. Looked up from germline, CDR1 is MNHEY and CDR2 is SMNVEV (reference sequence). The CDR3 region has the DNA TGTGCCAGCAGTTCATTGGGACAGTCGACCTATGGCTACACCTTC. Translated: CASSSLGQSTYGYTF.

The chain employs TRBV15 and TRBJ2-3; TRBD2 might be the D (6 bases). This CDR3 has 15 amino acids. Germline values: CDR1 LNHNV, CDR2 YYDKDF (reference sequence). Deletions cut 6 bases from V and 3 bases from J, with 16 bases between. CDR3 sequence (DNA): TGTGCCACCAGTCTTAAAAGCGGGCCAACAGATACGCAGTATTTT. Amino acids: CATSLKSGPTDTQYF. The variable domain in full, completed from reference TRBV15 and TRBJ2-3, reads DAMVIQNPRYQVTQFGKPVTLSCSQTLNHNVMYWYQQKSSQAPKLLFHYYDKDFNNEADTPDNFQSRRPNTSFCFLDIRSPGLGDTAMYLCATSLKSGPTDTQYFGPGTRLTVL.

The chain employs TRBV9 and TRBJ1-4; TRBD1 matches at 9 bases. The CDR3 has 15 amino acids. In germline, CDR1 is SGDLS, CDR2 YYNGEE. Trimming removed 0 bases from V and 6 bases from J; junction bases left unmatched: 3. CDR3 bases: TGTGCCAGCAGCGTAGGGGACAGGGCTGATGAAAAACTGTTTTTT. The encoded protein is CASSVGDRADEKLFF.

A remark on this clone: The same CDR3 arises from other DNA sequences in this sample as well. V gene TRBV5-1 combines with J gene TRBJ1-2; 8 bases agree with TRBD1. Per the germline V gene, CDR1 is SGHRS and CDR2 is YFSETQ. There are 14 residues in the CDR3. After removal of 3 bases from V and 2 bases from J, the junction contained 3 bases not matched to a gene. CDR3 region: CASSSTGGNYGYTF. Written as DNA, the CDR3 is TGCGCCAGCAGCTCCACAGGGGGAAACTATGGCTACACCTTC. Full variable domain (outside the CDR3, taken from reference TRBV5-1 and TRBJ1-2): KAGVTQTPRYLIKTRGQQVTLSCSPISGHRSVSWYQQTPGQGLQFLFEYFSETQRNKGNFPGRFSGRQFSNSRSEMNVSTLELGDSALYLCASSSTGGNYGYTFGSGTRLTVV.

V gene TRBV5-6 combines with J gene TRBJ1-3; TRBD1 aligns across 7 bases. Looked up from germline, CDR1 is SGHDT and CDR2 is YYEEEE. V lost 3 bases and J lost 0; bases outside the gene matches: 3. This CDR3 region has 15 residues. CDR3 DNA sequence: TGTGCCAGCAGCTGGACAGGTTCCTCTGGAAACACCATATATTTT. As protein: CASSWTGSSGNTIYF.

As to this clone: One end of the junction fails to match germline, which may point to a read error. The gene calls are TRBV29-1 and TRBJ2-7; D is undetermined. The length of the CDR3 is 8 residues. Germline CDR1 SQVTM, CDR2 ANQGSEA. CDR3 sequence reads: CSVELEIF. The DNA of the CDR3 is TGCAGCGTTGAACTTGAGATCTTC.

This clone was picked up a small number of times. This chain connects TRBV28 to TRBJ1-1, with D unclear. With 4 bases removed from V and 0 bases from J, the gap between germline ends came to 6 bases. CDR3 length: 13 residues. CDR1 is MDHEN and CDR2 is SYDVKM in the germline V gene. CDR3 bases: TGTGCCAGCAGTTCGAGAATGAACACTGAAGCTTTCTTT. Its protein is CASSSRMNTEAFF.

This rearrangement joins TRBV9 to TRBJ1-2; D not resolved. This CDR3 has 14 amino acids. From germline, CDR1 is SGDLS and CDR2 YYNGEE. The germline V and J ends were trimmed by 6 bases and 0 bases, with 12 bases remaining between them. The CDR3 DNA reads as TGTGCCAGCATGAAGGGAGAGACTAACTATGGCTACACCTTC. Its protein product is CASMKGETNYGYTF.

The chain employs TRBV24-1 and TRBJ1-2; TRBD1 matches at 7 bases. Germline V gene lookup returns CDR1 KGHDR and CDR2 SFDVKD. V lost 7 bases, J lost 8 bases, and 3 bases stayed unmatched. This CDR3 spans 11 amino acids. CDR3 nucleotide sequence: TGTGCCACCAGCCAGGGGGGCGGCTACACCTTC. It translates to CATSQGGGYTF.

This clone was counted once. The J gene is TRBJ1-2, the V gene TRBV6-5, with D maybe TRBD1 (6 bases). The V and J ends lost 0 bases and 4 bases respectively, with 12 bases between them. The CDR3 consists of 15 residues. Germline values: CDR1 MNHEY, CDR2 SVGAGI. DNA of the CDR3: TGTGCCAGCAGTTACTCGGCAGGGGACGGCTATGGCTACACCTTC. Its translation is CASSYSAGDGYGYTF.